This T cell receptor beta chain derives from a study of T cells after yellow fever vaccination. Study-wide results and limits: Weaker in magnitude, the secondary response showed a faster peak on day 5 versus 15.

The study made its TCR cDNA through 5'RACE template switching. That step introduced a universal primer site along with UMIs. Each CDR3 protein gets one entry after TCRdb re-called the 5' RACE reads with MiXCR. This table has roughly 330,000 distinct CDR3 sequences, around 6.8% appearing once. As to this clonotype: Antigen: not known.

CDR3 length: 13 residues. Germline V gene lookup returns CDR1 MNHEY and CDR2 SVGEGT. V lost 7 bases and J lost 0, with 7 bases in between. Sequenced material: PBMCs, taken around 45 days after the first yellow fever vaccination. The chain uses TRBV6-2 or TRBV6-3 and TRBJ2-1; D is uncertain. The TCR was taken from a man aged 18 to 29 who received the YFV17D yellow fever vaccine. CDR3 in DNA: TGTGCCAGCAATAAGGACTCCTACAATGAGCAGTTCTTC. This encodes CASNKDSYNEQFF.